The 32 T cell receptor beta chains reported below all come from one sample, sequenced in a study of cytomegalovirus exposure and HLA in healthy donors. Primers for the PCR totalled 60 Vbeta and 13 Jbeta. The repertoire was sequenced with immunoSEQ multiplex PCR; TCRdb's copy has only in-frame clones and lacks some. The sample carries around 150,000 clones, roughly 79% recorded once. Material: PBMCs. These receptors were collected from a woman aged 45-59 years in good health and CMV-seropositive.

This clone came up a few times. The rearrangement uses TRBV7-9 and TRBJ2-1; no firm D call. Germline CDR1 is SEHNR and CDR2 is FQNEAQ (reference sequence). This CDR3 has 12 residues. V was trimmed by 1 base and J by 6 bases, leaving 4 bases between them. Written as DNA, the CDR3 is TGTGCCAGCAGCTTAGAAGCCAATGAGCAGTTCTTC. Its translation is CASSLEANEQFF. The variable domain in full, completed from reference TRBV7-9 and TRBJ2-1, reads DTGVSQNPRHKITKRGQNVTFRCDPISEHNRLYWYRQTLGQGPEFLTYFQNEAQLEKSRLLSDRFSAERPKGSFSTLEIQRTEQGDSAMYLCASSLEANEQFFGPGTRLTVL.

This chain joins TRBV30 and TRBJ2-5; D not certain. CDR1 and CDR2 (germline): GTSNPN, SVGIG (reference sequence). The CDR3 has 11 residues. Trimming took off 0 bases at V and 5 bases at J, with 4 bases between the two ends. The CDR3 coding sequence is TGTGCCTGGAGTGTAAGCGAGACCCAGTACTTC. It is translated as CAWSVSETQYF. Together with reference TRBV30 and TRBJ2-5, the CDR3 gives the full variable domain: SQTIHQWPATLVQPVGSPLSLECTVEGTSNPNLYWYRQAAGRGLQLLFYSVGIGQISSEVPQNLSASRPQDRQFILSSKKLLLSDSGFYLCAWSVSETQYFGPGTRLLVL.

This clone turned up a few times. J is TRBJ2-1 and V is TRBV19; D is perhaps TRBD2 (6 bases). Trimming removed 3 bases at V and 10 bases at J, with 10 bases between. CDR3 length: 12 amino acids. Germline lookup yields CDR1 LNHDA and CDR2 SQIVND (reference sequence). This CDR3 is CASSIWGGEQFF. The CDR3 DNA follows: TGTGCCAGTAGTATTTGGGGAGGCGAGCAGTTCTTC.

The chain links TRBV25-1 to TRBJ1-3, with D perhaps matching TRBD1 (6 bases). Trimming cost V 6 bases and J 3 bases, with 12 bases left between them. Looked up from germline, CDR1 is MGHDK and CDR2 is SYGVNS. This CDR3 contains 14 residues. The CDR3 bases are TGTGCCAGCAGATGGGGGCTTGATGGAAACACCATATATTTT. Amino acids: CASRWGLDGNTIYF.

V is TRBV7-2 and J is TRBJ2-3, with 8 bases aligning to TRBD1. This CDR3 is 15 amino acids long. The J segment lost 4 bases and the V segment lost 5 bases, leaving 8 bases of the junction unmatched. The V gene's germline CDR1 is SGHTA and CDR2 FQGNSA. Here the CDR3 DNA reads TGTGCCAGCAGCCCCCGGACAGGGTGGGCAGATACGCAGTATTTT. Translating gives CASSPRTGWADTQYF. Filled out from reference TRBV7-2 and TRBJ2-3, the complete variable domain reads GAGVSQSPSNKVTEKGKDVELRCDPISGHTALYWYRQSLGQGLEFLIYFQGNSAPDKSGLPSDRFSAERTGGSVSTLTIQRTQQEDSAVYLCASSPRTGWADTQYFGPGTRLTVL.

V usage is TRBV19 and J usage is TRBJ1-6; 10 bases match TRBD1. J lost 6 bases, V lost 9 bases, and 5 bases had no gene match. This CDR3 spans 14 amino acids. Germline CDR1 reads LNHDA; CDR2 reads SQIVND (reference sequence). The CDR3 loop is CASRQGAGNSPLHF. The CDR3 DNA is TGTGCCAGCCGACAGGGGGCTGGTAATTCACCCCTCCACTTT.

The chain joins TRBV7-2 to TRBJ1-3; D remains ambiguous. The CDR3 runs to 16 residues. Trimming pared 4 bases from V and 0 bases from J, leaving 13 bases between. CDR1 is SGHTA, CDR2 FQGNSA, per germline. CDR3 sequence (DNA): TGTGCCAGCAGCTCCGACACCTTCCACTCTGGAAACACCATATATTTT. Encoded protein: CASSSDTFHSGNTIYF. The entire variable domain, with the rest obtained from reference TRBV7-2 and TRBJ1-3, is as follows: GAGVSQSPSNKVTEKGKDVELRCDPISGHTALYWYRQSLGQGLEFLIYFQGNSAPDKSGLPSDRFSAERTGGSVSTLTIQRTQQEDSAVYLCASSSDTFHSGNTIYFGEGSWLTVV.

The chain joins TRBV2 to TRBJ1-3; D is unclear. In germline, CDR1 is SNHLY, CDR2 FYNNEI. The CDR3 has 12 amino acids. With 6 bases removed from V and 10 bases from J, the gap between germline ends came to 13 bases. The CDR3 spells CASRLLAGTIYF. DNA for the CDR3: TGTGCCAGCAGACTGTTGGCCGGGACCATATATTTT.

The CDR3 here is CASSQGAFNEQYF. For the CDR3, the DNA is TGCGCCAGCAGCCAGGGGGCTTTTAACGAGCAGTACTTC. The chain recombines TRBV10-2 with TRBJ2-7; TRBD1 aligns across 8 bases. V lost 6 bases and J lost 5; bases outside the gene matches: 6. From germline, CDR1 is WSHSY and CDR2 SAAADI. The CDR3 has 13 residues.

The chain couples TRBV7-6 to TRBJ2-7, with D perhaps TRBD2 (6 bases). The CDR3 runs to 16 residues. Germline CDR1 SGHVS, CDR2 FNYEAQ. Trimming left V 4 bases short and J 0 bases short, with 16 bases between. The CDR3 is CASSSPSGTHSYEQYF. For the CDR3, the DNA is TGTGCCAGCAGCTCCCCCTCCGGGACTCACTCCTACGAGCAGTACTTC.

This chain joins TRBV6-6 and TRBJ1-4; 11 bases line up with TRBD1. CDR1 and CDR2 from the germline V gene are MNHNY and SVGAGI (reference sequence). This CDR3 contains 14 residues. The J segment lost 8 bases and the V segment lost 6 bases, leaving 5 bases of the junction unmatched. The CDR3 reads CASRYGTGGEKLFF. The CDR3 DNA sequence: TGTGCCAGCAGATACGGGACAGGGGGGGAAAAACTGTTTTTT.

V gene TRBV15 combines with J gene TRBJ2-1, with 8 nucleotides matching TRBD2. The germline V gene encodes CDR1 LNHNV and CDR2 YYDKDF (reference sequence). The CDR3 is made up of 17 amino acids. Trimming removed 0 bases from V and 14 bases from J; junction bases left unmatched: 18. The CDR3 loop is CATSRDKASGREGLKFF. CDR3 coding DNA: TGTGCCACCAGCAGAGATAAGGCTAGCGGGCGAGAGGGACTGAAGTTCTTC.

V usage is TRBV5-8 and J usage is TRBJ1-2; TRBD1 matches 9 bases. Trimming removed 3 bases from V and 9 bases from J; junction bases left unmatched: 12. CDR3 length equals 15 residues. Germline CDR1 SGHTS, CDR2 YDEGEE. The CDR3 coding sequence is TGTGCCAGCAGCTCGCCGGTGGGACAGGGAAAAAGCTACACCTTC. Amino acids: CASSSPVGQGKSYTF.

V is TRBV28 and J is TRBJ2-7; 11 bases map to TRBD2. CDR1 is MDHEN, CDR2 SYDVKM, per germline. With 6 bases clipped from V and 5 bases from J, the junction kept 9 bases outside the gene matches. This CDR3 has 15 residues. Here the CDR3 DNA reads TGTGCCAGCAGACCAAATAGCGGGAGGGCCCACGAGCAGTACTTC. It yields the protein CASRPNSGRAHEQYF.

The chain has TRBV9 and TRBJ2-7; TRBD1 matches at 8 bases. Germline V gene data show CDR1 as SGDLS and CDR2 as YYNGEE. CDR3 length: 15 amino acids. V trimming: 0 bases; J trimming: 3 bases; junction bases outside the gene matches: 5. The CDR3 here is CASSVGGTGRYEQYF. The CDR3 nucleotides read TGTGCCAGCAGCGTAGGTGGGACAGGTCGCTACGAGCAGTACTTC.

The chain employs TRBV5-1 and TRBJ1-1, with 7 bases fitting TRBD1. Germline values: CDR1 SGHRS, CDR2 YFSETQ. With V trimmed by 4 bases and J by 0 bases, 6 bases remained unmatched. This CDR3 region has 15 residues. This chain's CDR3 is CASSDSGGLNTEAFF. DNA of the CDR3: TGCGCCAGCAGCGACTCAGGGGGTTTGAACACTGAAGCTTTCTTT.

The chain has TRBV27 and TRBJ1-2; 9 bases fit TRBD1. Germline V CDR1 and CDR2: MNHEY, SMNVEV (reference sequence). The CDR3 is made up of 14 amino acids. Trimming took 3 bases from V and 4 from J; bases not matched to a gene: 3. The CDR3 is CASSFLTGGYGYTF. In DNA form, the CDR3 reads TGTGCCAGCAGTTTCCTGACAGGGGGCTATGGCTACACCTTC.

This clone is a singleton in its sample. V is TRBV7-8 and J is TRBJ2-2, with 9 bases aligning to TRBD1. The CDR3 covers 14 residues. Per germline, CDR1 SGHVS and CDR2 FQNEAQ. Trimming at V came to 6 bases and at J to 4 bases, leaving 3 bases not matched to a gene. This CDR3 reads CASRDRGVTGELFF. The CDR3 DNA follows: TGTGCCAGCAGGGACAGGGGAGTCACCGGGGAGCTGTTTTTT.

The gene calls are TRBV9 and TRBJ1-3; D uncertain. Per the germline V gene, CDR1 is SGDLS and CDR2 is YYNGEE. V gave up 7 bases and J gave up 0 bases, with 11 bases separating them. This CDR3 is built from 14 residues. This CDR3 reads CASLAMSSGNTIYF. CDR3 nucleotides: TGTGCCAGCCTCGCAATGAGCTCTGGAAACACCATATATTTT.

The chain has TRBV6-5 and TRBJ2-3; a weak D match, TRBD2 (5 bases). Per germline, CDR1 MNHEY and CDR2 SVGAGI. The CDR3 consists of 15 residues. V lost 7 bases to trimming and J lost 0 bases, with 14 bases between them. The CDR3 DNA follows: TGTGCCAGCAATCCCTTAGCGCTGAGCACAGATACGCAGTATTTT. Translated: CASNPLALSTDTQYF.

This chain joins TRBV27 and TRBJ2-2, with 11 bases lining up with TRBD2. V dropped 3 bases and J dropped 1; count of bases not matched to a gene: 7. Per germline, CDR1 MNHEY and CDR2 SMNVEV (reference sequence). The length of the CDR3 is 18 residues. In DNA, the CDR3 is TGTGCCAGCAGTTTCTATCCCGGACTAGCGGGGAACACCGGGGAGCTGTTTTTT. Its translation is CASSFYPGLAGNTGELFF.

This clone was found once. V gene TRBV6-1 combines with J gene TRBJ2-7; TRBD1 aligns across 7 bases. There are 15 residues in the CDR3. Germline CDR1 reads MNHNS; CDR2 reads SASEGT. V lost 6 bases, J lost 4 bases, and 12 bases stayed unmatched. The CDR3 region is CASSLDRSRGYEQYF. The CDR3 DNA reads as TGTGCCAGCAGCTTGGACAGGAGTAGAGGGTACGAGCAGTACTTC.

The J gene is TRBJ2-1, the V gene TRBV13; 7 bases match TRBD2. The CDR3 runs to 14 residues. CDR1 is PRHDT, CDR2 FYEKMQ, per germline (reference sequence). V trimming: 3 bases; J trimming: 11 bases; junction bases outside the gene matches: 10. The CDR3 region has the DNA TGTGCCAGCAGCTTCGGGCTCGGGGAGGGCCAGCAGTTCTTC. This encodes CASSFGLGEGQQFF.

CDR3 in amino acids: CASSSSPGQGYSGELFF. For the CDR3, the DNA is TGTGCCAGCAGCTCTAGCCCGGGACAGGGATATTCCGGGGAGCTGTTTTTT. V usage is TRBV7-6 and J usage is TRBJ2-2; 9 nucleotides line up with TRBD1. The CDR3 sequence is 17 residues long. The germline V gene has CDR1 SGHVS and CDR2 FNYEAQ. V dropped 4 bases and J dropped 6; count of bases not matched to a gene: 12.

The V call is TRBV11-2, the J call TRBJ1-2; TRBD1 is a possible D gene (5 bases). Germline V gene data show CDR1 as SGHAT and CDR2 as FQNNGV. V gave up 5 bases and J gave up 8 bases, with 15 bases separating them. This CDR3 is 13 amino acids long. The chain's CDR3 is CASSAQGLGGYTF. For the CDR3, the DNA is TGTGCCAGCAGCGCGCAGGGTTTGGGCGGCTACACCTTC.

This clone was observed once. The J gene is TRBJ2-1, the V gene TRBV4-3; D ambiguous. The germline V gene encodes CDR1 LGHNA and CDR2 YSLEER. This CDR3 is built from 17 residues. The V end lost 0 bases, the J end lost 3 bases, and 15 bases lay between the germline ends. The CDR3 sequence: CASSQEGHRSLYNEQFF. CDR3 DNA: TGCGCCAGCAGCCAAGAGGGCCACCGCTCTCTCTACAATGAGCAGTTCTTC.

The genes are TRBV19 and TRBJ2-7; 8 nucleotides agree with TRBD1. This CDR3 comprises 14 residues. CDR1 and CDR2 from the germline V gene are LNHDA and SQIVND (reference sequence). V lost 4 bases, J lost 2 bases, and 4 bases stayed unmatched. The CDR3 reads CASSTGQGTYEQYF. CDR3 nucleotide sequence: TGTGCCAGTAGTACTGGACAGGGTACCTACGAGCAGTACTTC.

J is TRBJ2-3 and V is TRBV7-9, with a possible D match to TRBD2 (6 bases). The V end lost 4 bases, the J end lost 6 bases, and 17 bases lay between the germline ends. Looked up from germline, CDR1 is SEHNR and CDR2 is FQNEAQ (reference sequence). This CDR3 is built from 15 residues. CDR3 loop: CASSSHSGSVDTQYF. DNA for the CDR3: TGTGCCAGCAGCTCACACAGCGGGTCCGTCGATACGCAGTATTTT.

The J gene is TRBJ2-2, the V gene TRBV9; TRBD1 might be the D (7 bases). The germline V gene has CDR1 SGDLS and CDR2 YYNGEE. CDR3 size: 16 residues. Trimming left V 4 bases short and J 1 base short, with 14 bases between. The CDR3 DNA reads TGTGCCAGCAGCCCCAGGGGGGACAGGAACACCGGGGAGCTGTTTTTT. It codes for CASSPRGDRNTGELFF.

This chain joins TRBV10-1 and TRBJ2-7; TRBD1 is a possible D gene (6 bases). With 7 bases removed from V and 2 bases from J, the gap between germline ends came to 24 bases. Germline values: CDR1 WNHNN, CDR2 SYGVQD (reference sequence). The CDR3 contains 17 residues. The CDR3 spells CASTLMSPLQGPYEQYF. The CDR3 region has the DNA TGCGCCAGCACCCTAATGTCGCCCTTACAGGGTCCCTACGAGCAGTACTTC.

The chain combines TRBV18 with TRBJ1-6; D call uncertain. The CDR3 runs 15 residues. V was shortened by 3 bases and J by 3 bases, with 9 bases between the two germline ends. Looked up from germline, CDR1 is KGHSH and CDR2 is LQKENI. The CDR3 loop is CASSPSGGYNSPLHF. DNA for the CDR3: TGTGCCAGCTCACCGAGTGGAGGCTATAATTCACCCCTCCACTTT. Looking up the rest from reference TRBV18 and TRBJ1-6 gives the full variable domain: NAGVMQNPRHLVRRRGQEARLRCSPMKGHSHVYWYRQLPEEGLKFMVYLQKENIIDESGMPKERFSAEFPKEGPSILRIQQVVRGDSAAYFCASSPSGGYNSPLHFGNGTRLTVT.

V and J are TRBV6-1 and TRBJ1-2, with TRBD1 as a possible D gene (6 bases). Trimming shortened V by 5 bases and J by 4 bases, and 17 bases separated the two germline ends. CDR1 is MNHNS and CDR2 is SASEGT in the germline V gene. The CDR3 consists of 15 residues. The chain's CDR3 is CASSSHRADSYGYTF. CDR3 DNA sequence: TGTGCCAGCAGTTCTCACAGAGCGGACAGCTATGGCTACACCTTC.